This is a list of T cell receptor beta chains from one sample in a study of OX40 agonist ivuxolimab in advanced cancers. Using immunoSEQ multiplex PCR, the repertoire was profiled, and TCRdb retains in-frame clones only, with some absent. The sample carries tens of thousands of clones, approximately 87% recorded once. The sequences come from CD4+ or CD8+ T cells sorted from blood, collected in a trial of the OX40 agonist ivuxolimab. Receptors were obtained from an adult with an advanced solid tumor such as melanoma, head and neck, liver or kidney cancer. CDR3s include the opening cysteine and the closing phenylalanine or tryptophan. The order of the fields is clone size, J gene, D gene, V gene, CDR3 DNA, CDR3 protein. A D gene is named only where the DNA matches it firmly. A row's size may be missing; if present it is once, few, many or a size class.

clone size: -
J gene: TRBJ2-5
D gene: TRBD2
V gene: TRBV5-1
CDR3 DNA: TGCGCCAGCAGCTTGGCCACGGGAGGGCATGAGCAGTACTTC
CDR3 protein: CASSLATGGHEQYF

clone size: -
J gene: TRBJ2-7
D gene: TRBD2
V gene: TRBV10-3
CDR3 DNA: TGTGCCATCAGTACGACTAGCGGGAGTTCAGGCTCCTACGAGCAGTACTTC
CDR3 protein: CAISTTSGSSGSYEQYF

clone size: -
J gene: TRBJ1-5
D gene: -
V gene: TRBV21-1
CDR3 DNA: TGTGCCAGCAGCTCTGGAGACAGGGGGCGTTCTCATAGCAATCAGCCCCAGCATTTT
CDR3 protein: CASSSGDRGRSHSNQPQHF

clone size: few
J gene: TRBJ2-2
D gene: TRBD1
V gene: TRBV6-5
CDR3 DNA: TGTGCCAGCAGCCTCGGGACAGGGGACACCGGGGAGCTGTTTTTT
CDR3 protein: CASSLGTGDTGELFF

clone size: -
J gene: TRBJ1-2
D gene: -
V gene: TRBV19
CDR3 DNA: TGTGCCAGTAGTGAGGCAGGGGCCACCTTCTATGGCTACACCTTC
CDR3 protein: CASSEAGATFYGYTF

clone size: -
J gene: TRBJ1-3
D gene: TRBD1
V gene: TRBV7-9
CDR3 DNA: TGTGCCAGCAGCTCGTCCCCAGGGGGCTCGAGCTCTGGAAACACCATATATTTT
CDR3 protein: CASSSSPGGSSSGNTIYF

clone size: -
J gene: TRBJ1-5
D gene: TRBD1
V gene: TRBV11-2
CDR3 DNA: TGTGCCAGCAGCTCTACAGGGGATAGCAATCAGCCCCAGCATTTT
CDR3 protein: CASSSTGDSNQPQHF

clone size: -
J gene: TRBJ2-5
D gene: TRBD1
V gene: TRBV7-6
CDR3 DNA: TGTGCCAGCAGCACGAACCCAGGGGGAGTCCACGAGACCCAGTACTTC
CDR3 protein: CASSTNPGGVHETQYF

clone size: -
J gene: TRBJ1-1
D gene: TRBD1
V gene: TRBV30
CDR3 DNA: TGTGCCTGGAGTGATTGGACAGGGGCAAGACCGAACACTGAAGCTTTCTTT
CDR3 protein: CAWSDWTGARPNTEAFF

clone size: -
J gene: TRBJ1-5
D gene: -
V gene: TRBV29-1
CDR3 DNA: TGCAGCGTTCTTGACAGCAATAGCAATCAGCCCCAGCATTTT
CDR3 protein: CSVLDSNSNQPQHF

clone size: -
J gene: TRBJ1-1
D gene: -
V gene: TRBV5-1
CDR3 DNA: TGCGCCAGCAGCTTGGATTTGGGGAGCAACACTGAAGCTTTCTTT
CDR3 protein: CASSLDLGSNTEAFF

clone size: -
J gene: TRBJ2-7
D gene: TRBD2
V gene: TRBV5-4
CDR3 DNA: TGTGCCAGCAGCTTGGAAAGCGGGAGTTTGAACGAGCAGTACTTC
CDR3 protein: CASSLESGSLNEQYF

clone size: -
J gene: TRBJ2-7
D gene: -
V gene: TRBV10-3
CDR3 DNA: TGTGCCATCAGTGGGGAGGCAGGGATAAGCTACGAGCAGTACTTC
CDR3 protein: CAISGEAGISYEQYF

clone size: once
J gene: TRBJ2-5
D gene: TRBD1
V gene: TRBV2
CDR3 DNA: TGTGCCAGCAGAACCTACAGGGGGGTAGATCAAGAGACCCAGTACTTC
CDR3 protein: CASRTYRGVDQETQYF

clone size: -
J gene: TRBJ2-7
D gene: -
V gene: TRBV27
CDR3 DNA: TGTGCCAGCAGCTTCGGGACGGATTACGAGCAGTACTTC
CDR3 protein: CASSFGTDYEQYF

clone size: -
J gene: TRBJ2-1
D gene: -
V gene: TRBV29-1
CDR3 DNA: TGCAGCGTGAATAGCTTGAGCTCCTACAATGAGCAGTTCTTC
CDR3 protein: CSVNSLSSYNEQFF

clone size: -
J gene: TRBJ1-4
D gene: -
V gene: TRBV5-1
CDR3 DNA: TGCGCCAGCAGCTCAGGCTGGGGTGGAAATGAAAAACTGTTTTTT
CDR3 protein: CASSSGWGGNEKLFF